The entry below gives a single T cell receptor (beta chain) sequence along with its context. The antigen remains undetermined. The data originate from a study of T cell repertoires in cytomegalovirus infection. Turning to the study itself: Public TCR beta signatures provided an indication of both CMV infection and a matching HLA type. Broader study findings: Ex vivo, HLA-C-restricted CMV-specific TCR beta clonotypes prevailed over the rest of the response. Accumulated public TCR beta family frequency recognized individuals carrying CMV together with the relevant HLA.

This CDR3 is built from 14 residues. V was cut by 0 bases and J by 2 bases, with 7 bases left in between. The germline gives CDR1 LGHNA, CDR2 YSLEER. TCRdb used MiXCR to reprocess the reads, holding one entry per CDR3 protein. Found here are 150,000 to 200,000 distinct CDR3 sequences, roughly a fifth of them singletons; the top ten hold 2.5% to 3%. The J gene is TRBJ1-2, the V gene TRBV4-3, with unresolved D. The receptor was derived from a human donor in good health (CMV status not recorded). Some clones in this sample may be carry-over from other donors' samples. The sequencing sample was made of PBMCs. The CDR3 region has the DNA TGCGCCAGCAGCCAAGACGACATCAACTATGGCTACACCTTC. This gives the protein CASSQDDINYGYTF.